This paragraph covers one T cell receptor beta chain sequence. It lacks a known antigen. Per-base quality was not reported, and no clone a single base away is much larger than it. The treatment or condition label of this sample denotes: oral pan-JAK inhibitor, 5-10 mg twice daily. Peripheral blood and lesional scalp punch biopsies were obtained from patients with alopecia areata. PBMCs were isolated by density centrifugation and stained for CD3, CD4 and CD8, and CD4+ and CD8+ T cells were sorted on a FACSAria. This record belongs to a study of CD8+ T cells in alopecia areata (dated by TCRdb to the late 2010s). Broadly, across the study: The treated patients, all with moderate-to-severe alopecia areata, were enrolled in an open-label pilot trial of oral tofacitinib given at 5 to 10 mg twice daily. Scalp clonality was compared among normal scalp (n=4), patchy alopecia areata scalp (n=8), and alopecia totalis/universalis scalp (n=8). High-throughput TCRbeta sequencing was used to examine T cell clonal expansion in alopecia areata in both the C3H/HeJ mouse model and human patients. Tofacitinib was given for 6 to 18 months, followed by 6 months of follow-up off drug to assess delayed response and recurrence. Human TCRbeta sequencing covered scalp tissue and sorted CD4+ and CD8+ peripheral blood T cells from patchy and totalis/universalis alopecia areata patients and healthy controls. For the treated patients, the SALT score, which quantifies what percentage of scalp surface area is affected, served as the measure of disease severity. Biopsies were taken from tofacitinib-treated patients at baseline and again at 4 and 24 weeks into treatment, and several of those patients also had a later scalp biopsy. Amplification of TCRbeta CDR3 regions was done by immunoSEQ multiplex PCR using 35 Vbeta forward primers and 13 Jbeta reverse primers. RNA was extracted with the PAXgene miRNA kit for fixed scalp, the miRNeasy kit for PBMCs, and the RNeasy kit for mouse skin.

Looking up the germline V gene yields CDR1 MGHRA and CDR2 YSYEKL. Taken from cysteine to phenylalanine, the CDR3 has 14 residues. Of all the DNA, just the CDR3 is kept, 42 bases in frame from base 1. V lost 3 bases and J lost 5 bases, and the count of bases not matched to a germline gene is 4. Overall results and qualifications from the work: Lesional scalp, especially in alopecia totalis/universalis, showed higher clonality and more expanded CD8+ clones than normal scalp, suggesting antigenic drive. Scalp TCR repertoire analysis is complicated because resident alphabeta T cells in normal human skin are also sequenced, whereas mouse skin is dominated by gammadelta T cells. Shared TCR sequences between patients were less evident than in mice, which may be partly attributable to HLA diversity in the patient population. Many expanded lesional clones were found to persist in scalp and blood during tofacitinib treatment, and relapse after treatment cessation may be partly explained by this persistence. Tofacitinib significantly decreased scalp clonality and the number of expanded CD8+ clones among the top 100 scalp clones. The treated cohort was small, with a single nonresponder, so links between baseline CD8+ expansion and response need larger studies.

The library was produced with the immunoSEQ multiplex PCR assay. To provide template for TCR sequencing, every sample had RNA extracted and reverse transcribed into cDNA. First-strand cDNA was synthesized with SuperScript III using a 2:1 mix of oligo-dT and random hexamers. A synthetic immune receptor repertoire was used to measure amplification bias, and any remaining bias was corrected computationally. The study's processing was this. Raw reads were preprocessed for error removal, and CDR3 was defined according to IMGT conventions as running from the conserved cysteine to phenylalanine. To get clonality, Shannon entropy was normalized by log2 of the number of productive unique TCRs and the result was subtracted from 1. Scalp TCRbeta sequences were cross-referenced with sorted blood CD4 and CD8 repertoires so that the CD4 or CD8 identity of scalp clones could be inferred. The immuneACCESS repertoire file appears here via TCRdb, limited to in-frame rearrangements. These files lack a portion of the clones; in checked studies, under half of the deficit traces to unresolved V genes, and the cause of the others is not known. V and J calls and clone size are given by that table; D and trimming were obtained from the DNA. The sample table shows roughly 180,000 clones, and about 51% are seen once. 10% of the sample goes to the ten largest clones.

The sample was CD8+ T cells sorted from blood, taken at approximately week 51, from a patient treated with tofacitinib. In this chain, TRBV4-1 is recombined with TRBJ2-7, with TRBD1 matching 10 junction bases. The sequence was collected from a human donor with alopecia areata. DNA sequence: TGCGCCAGCAGCCACACGACAGGGGGCCACGAGCAGTACTTC. This codes for CASSHTTGGHEQYF.